Sequencing of this TCR beta chain was carried out in a study of blood T cell repertoires in COVID-19. As for the study in general: Samples came from the United States, Italy and Spain, spanning acute and convalescent COVID-19. The cDNA or gDNA used as material had been derived from T cells, B-cell-depleted T cells, or PBMCs.

As processed by the authors: The authors estimated nucleated cell counts from reference gene primer amplification. The table came from immunoSEQ multiplex PCR; TCRdb's copy has only in-frame clones and leaves some out. V and J calls and clone size are as listed in that table; D and trimming were resolved from the DNA. The sample records hundreds of thousands of clones, roughly 80% being singletons. V was trimmed by 5 bases and J by 0 bases, leaving 17 bases between them. CDR1 MDHEN and CDR2 SYDVKM come from the germline V gene. The CDR3 runs to 17 residues. The chain joins TRBV28 to TRBJ1-3; D might be TRBD1 (6 bases). Sample: peripheral blood. The sequence derives from a woman aged 45-65 years with acute or convalescent COVID-19. CDR3 sequence reads: CASSPSGQSFSGNTIYF. DNA of the CDR3: TGTGCCAGCAGTCCATCAGGACAGTCGTTCTCTGGAAACACCATATATTTT.